The 8 T cell receptor beta chains in this list originate from one sample, sequenced in a study of immune heterogeneity within non-small cell lung tumors. The starting template was genomic DNA from bulk tumor, around 610 ng per sample. Biopsy collection occurred during surgery, with several far-apart biopsies per primary tumor. The study enrolled patients with untreated, newly diagnosed non-small cell lung cancer who underwent curative surgery. Amplification of the TCR beta CDR3 was achieved through multiplex PCR with 32 V and 13 J primers. TCRdb redid the calling of the multiplex PCR reads with MiXCR, one entry per CDR3 protein. The sample consists of about 21,000 distinct CDR3 sequences, less than 35% of them appearing once. The source material was lung tumor tissue. The receptors here all came from a man aged 35-49 years with non-small cell lung cancer.

By share of the sample, this clonotype is medium-sized. This chain uses TRBV2 with TRBJ1-5; 8 positions match TRBD1. CDR1 and CDR2 (germline): SNHLY, FYNNEI. Germline trimming cut 7 bases from V and 6 bases from J; bases unmatched to any gene: 8. The CDR3 contains 14 residues. DNA for the CDR3: TGTGCCAGCAAAACAGGGGGTATGCGTCAGCCCCAGCATTTT. It codes for CASKTGGMRQPQHF.

This clonotype is deemed medium-sized. The CDR3 nucleotides read TGTGCCAGCAACCCAGGGGCGGGGGAGCAGTACTTC. As protein: CASNPGAGEQYF. The rearrangement links TRBV11-2 to TRBJ2-7, with D perhaps TRBD1 or TRBD2 (6 bases each). Germline V gene sequence: CDR1 SGHAT, CDR2 FQNNGV. This CDR3 has 12 residues. Trimming removed 7 bases from V and 7 bases from J, with 14 bases in between.

This clonotype is medium-sized by share. This chain uses TRBV20-1 with TRBJ2-7, with 10 bases lining up with TRBD2. The CDR3 contains 14 residues. The germline V gene has CDR1 DFQATT and CDR2 SNEGSKA (reference sequence). Unmatched junction bases numbered 12, after V lost 6 bases and J lost 7 bases. The CDR3 coding sequence is TGCAGTGCCCCACCGGGACTAGCGTCTAATGAGCAGTACTTC. It codes for CSAPPGLASNEQYF.

On this clonotype itself: Just one base apart from a much larger clone, this may be a read error. The chain has TRBV6-2 or TRBV6-3 and TRBJ2-7, with a weak D call TRBD2 (5 bases). The CDR3 contains 13 residues. Deletions cut 10 bases from V and 2 bases from J, with 15 bases between. CDR1 and CDR2 (germline): MNHEY, SVGEGT. Written as DNA, the CDR3 is TGTGCCATCGAGGGTAGTGGGGCCTACGAGCAGTACTTC. It is translated as CAIEGSGAYEQYF.

This chain links TRBV20-1 with TRBJ2-3, with 7 positions matching TRBD2. CDR3 length equals 17 residues. Germline V gene lookup returns CDR1 DFQATT and CDR2 SNEGSKA (reference sequence). With 5 bases clipped from V and 4 bases from J, the junction kept 18 bases outside the gene matches. DNA of the CDR3: TGCAGTGCTCCCACCCTCGCTATCGGGGGAGGGGCAGATACGCAGTATTTT. Amino acids: CSAPTLAIGGGADTQYF.

The rearrangement uses TRBV3-1 and TRBJ1-2; 9 nucleotides line up with TRBD1. V was clipped by 8 bases and J by 7 bases; unmatched bases: 5. Germline values: CDR1 LGHDT, CDR2 YNNKEL (reference sequence). The length of the CDR3 is 12 residues. The chain's CDR3 is CASGGTGFGYTF. In DNA, the CDR3 is TGTGCCAGCGGCGGGACAGGGTTTGGCTACACCTTC.

A word on this clonotype: A much larger clone sits a single nucleotide away, making a read error possible. V and J are TRBV29-1 and TRBJ2-3; either TRBD1 or TRBD2 may fit D (5 bases each). CDR3 length: 12 amino acids. Germline CDR1 is SQVTM and CDR2 is ANQGSEA. The CDR3 loop is CRGDGSTDTQYF. Here the CDR3 DNA reads TGCAGAGGGGACGGTAGCACAGATACGCAGTATTTT.

The rearrangement links TRBV9 to TRBJ2-1, with TRBD2 as a possible D gene (7 bases). Germline CDR1 is SGDLS and CDR2 is YYNGEE. The V gene lost 3 bases and the J gene lost 0 bases, with 10 bases spanning the gap. CDR3 length equals 15 residues. The CDR3 nucleotides read TGTGCCAGCAGCGGGCGGGGGCCCTCCTACAATGAGCAGTTCTTC. It is translated as CASSGRGPSYNEQFF.